This record concerns one T cell receptor beta chain sequence. Its antigen remains unidentified. The data derive from a study of radiotherapy plus CTLA-4 blockade in lung cancer. About the research overall: Of the patients, under 20% showed objective responses and roughly 30% attained disease control. Findings and limits, study-wide: In blood, TCR clones derived from the tumor expanded after radiotherapy plus ipilimumab. Increased serum interferon-beta after radiation also reportedly predicted response strongly.

Here immunoSEQ multiplex PCR was the method, and the copy in TCRdb shows in-frame clones only, minus some. The sample shows about 110,000 clones, approximately 77% of them seen only once. This CDR3 region has 18 residues. Germline V lookup: CDR1 LGHNA, CDR2 YSLEER. The ends were cut back, 0 bases at V and 0 bases at J, with 12 bases in the middle. The source was peripheral blood, collected from a patient treated with radiotherapy plus ipilimumab. The chain couples TRBV4-3 to TRBJ1-6, with D perhaps matching TRBD1 (5 bases). This TCR derives from a human donor with non-small cell lung cancer that progressed on radiotherapy plus ipilimumab. Some clones in this sample may be carry-over from other donors' samples. The CDR3 coding sequence is TGCGCCAGCAGCCAAGATGTCTGGGGGAGCTCCTATAATTCACCCCTCCACTTT. Translation gives CASSQDVWGSSYNSPLHF.